The 21 T cell receptor beta chains below all came from one sample that was sequenced in a study of T cells after yellow fever vaccination. TCRdb redid the calling of the 5' RACE reads with MiXCR, one entry per CDR3 protein. This sample has about 400,000 distinct CDR3 sequences; under 7.5% occur once, and the top ten carry about 15%. The sequences come from PBMCs, collected 5 days after the yellow fever booster vaccination. All receptors derive from a man aged 30-40 years who received the YFV17D yellow fever vaccine.

The V call is TRBV7-2, the J call TRBJ2-7, with a possible D match to TRBD2 (5 bases). V dropped 6 bases and J dropped 3 bases, with 12 bases sitting between them. Looked up from germline, CDR1 is SGHTA and CDR2 is FQGNSA. The CDR3 spans 13 residues. The CDR3 protein is CASRVGAIYEQYF. The CDR3 coding sequence is TGTGCCAGCAGGGTGGGAGCTATCTACGAGCAGTACTTC.

The chain joins TRBV7-2 to TRBJ2-5; no reliable D call. Germline loops: CDR1 SGHTA, CDR2 FQGNSA. The CDR3 has 11 residues. V was clipped by 6 bases and J by 5 bases, with 7 bases between them. CDR3: CASRDVETQYF. The CDR3 DNA follows: TGTGCCAGCAGGGATGTGGAGACCCAGTACTTC.

This clonotype was recorded at least ten times. The chain has TRBV14 and TRBJ2-1, with D perhaps TRBD2 (5 bases). The V end lost 3 bases, the J end lost 6 bases, and 9 bases lay between the germline ends. The CDR3 contains 13 residues. Germline V lookup: CDR1 SGHDN, CDR2 FVKESK. The CDR3: CASSHGLSNEQFF. CDR3 nucleotide sequence: TGTGCCAGCAGCCACGGACTTTCCAATGAGCAGTTCTTC.

This clonotype was detected many times. CDR3 sequence (DNA): TGTGCCAGCAGTGACAGGGCGGGAGGCGAGCAGTACTTC. Translation: CASSDRAGGEQYF. The rearrangement joins TRBV2 to TRBJ2-7; 8 bases are a match to TRBD2. Unmatched junction bases numbered 4, after V lost 3 bases and J lost 6 bases. CDR3 length: 13 amino acids. The germline CDR1 and CDR2 sequences are SNHLY and FYNNEI. The whole variable domain, filled in from reference TRBV2 and TRBJ2-7, reads EPEVTQTPSHQVTQMGQEVILRCVPISNHLYFYWYRQILGQKVEFLVSFYNNEISEKSEIFDDQFSVERPDGSNFTLKIRSTKLEDSAMYFCASSDRAGGEQYFGPGTRLTVT.

This clonotype was detected many times. The chain has TRBV7-9 and TRBJ1-5; 7 bases map to TRBD1. CDR3 length: 15 amino acids. The germline CDR1 and CDR2 sequences are SEHNR and FQNEAQ (reference sequence). With 5 bases clipped from V and 8 bases from J, the junction kept 12 bases outside the gene matches. The CDR3 nucleotides read TGTGCCAGCAGCCCGACAGGGCAGGGAGTTGAGCCCCAGCATTTT. Translating gives CASSPTGQGVEPQHF.

This clonotype was found many times. The rearrangement joins TRBV12-3 or TRBV12-4 to TRBJ2-1; TRBD2 aligns across 7 bases. This CDR3 region has 14 residues. The junction had 2 bases not matched to a gene; V was cut back by 5 bases and J by 1 base. The CDR3 spells CASSGRESYNEQFF. Here the CDR3 DNA reads TGTGCCAGCAGTGGGAGGGAATCCTACAATGAGCAGTTCTTC.

The chain combines TRBV20-1 with TRBJ2-7; D perhaps matches TRBD2 (5 bases). CDR1 DFQATT and CDR2 SNEGSKA come from the germline V gene (reference sequence). The CDR3 consists of 12 residues. The ends were cut back, 0 bases at V and 6 bases at J, with 9 bases in the middle. In nucleotides, the CDR3 is TGCAGTGCTAGAGATGCGGGCCCCGAGCAGTACTTC. The encoded protein is CSARDAGPEQYF.

There are a few counts of this clonotype. The CDR3 reads CASSLAGTSGRNEQFF. CDR3 in DNA: TGTGCCAGCAGCTTAGCAGGGACTAGCGGGAGAAATGAGCAGTTCTTC. The chain links TRBV7-2 to TRBJ2-1; 14 nucleotides agree with TRBD2. Looked up from germline, CDR1 is SGHTA and CDR2 is FQGNSA. V shed 0 bases, J shed 7 bases, and the junction held 2 bases outside the gene matches. The length of the CDR3 is 16 residues.

The sample holds many counts of this clonotype. The chain carries TRBV11-2 and TRBJ2-3; the D call may be TRBD1 or TRBD2 (5 bases each). CDR1 and CDR2 (germline): SGHAT, FQNNGV. Trimming stripped 4 bases from V and 4 bases from J, with 12 bases between. The CDR3 spans 14 residues. CDR3 in DNA: TGTGCCAGCAGCTCCCGGGACCTTTCAGATACGCAGTATTTT. This translates into CASSSRDLSDTQYF.

This clonotype was found a few times. The V gene is TRBV20-1, the J gene TRBJ2-1; TRBD2 matches at 8 bases. This CDR3 spans 15 amino acids. J lost 11 bases, V lost 0 bases, and 12 bases had no gene match. In germline, CDR1 is DFQATT, CDR2 SNEGSKA (reference sequence). Here the CDR3 reads CSARDSAGGIKQQFF. CDR3 nucleotides: TGCAGTGCTAGAGATTCGGCGGGAGGTATAAAGCAGCAGTTCTTC.

This clonotype was picked up a small number of times. The chain links TRBV11-2 to TRBJ2-3; 9 bases are a match to TRBD1. V lost 5 bases and J lost 3; bases outside the gene matches: 12. The CDR3 spans 17 residues. Per germline, CDR1 SGHAT and CDR2 FQNNGV. As DNA, the CDR3 is TGTGCCAGCAGCACAGTTCCCGCCGGGACAGGGACAGATACGCAGTATTTT. This gives the protein CASSTVPAGTGTDTQYF.

The chain joins TRBV10-3 to TRBJ2-3, with D maybe TRBD2 (6 bases). V lost 4 bases and J 2 bases, leaving 10 bases between the germline ends. This CDR3 comprises 14 residues. Germline loops: CDR1 ENHRY, CDR2 SYGVKD. The CDR3 coding sequence is TGTGCCATCAGTGTGGAGGGAATCACAGATACGCAGTATTTT. The encoded protein is CAISVEGITDTQYF.

This clonotype was counted between two and nine times. The chain is built from TRBV18 and TRBJ2-1; the D gene is possibly TRBD2 (6 bases). The germline V and J ends were trimmed by 0 bases and 8 bases, with 11 bases remaining between them. The CDR3 runs 14 residues. CDR1 KGHSH and CDR2 LQKENI come from the germline V gene. CDR3 nucleotide sequence: TGTGCCAGCTCACCACCGCCGGGAGTGGATGAGCAGTTCTTC. Residues: CASSPPPGVDEQFF.

The rearrangement uses TRBV4-3 and TRBJ2-7; no clear D. The CDR3 contains 14 residues. Trimming pared 4 bases from V and 6 bases from J, leaving 16 bases between. Germline V gene sequence: CDR1 LGHNA, CDR2 YSLEER. The CDR3 is CASSPRSNVVEQYF. In nucleotides, the CDR3 is TGCGCCAGCAGCCCCCGGTCTAACGTCGTCGAGCAGTACTTC.

V and J are TRBV29-1 and TRBJ2-3; D may match TRBD1 or TRBD2 (5 bases each). This CDR3 is 16 amino acids long. Deletions cut 7 bases from V and 1 base from J, with 21 bases between. Germline V gene data show CDR1 as SQVTM and CDR2 as ANQGSEA. CDR3 nucleotide sequence: TGCAGCGCTCCTCGGGGCTTCCGCTCAGGCACAGATACGCAGTATTTT. This sequence encodes CSAPRGFRSGTDTQYF.

This chain connects TRBV28 to TRBJ2-5; D gene uncertain. The V gene's germline CDR1 is MDHEN and CDR2 SYDVKM. This CDR3 is built from 11 residues. CDR3 in amino acids: CVVVGQETQYF. For the CDR3, the DNA is TGTGTCGTGGTGGGCCAAGAGACCCAGTACTTC. Looking up the rest from reference TRBV28 and TRBJ2-5 gives the full variable domain: DVKVTQSSRYLVKRTGEKVFLECVQDMDHENMFWYRQDPGLGLRLIYFSYDVKMKEKGDIPEGYSVSREKKERFSLILESASTNQTSMYLCVVVGQETQYFGPGTRLLVL.

The sample holds many counts of this clonotype. V and J are TRBV28 and TRBJ1-5, with no clear D. Looked up from germline, CDR1 is MDHEN and CDR2 is SYDVKM. V gave up 7 bases and J gave up 2 bases, with 18 bases separating them. CDR3 length: 16 residues. The CDR3 reads CASTILAASGNQPQHF. The CDR3 nucleotides are TGTGCCAGCACCATTTTGGCTGCCTCGGGCAATCAGCCCCAGCATTTT. The variable domain in full, completed from reference TRBV28 and TRBJ1-5, reads DVKVTQSSRYLVKRTGEKVFLECVQDMDHENMFWYRQDPGLGLRLIYFSYDVKMKEKGDIPEGYSVSREKKERFSLILESASTNQTSMYLCASTILAASGNQPQHFGDGTRLSIL.

A few counts support this clonotype. The chain carries TRBV29-1 and TRBJ2-1, with 10 bases aligning to TRBD2. This CDR3 has 13 amino acids. The germline CDR1 and CDR2 sequences are SQVTM and ANQGSEA. V was clipped by 3 bases and J by 7 bases; unmatched bases: 3. For the CDR3, the DNA is TGCAGCGTTGATTCTAGCGGGAGTAATGAGCAGTTCTTC. It specifies CSVDSSGSNEQFF.

This clonotype has a handful of counts. J is TRBJ1-1 and V is TRBV10-3, with D uncertain. There are 14 residues in the CDR3. The V gene lost 2 bases and the J gene lost 4 bases, with 11 bases spanning the gap. The germline V gene encodes CDR1 ENHRY and CDR2 SYGVKD. CDR3 DNA: TGTGCCATCAGTGAGGTCGGAGGAGGCACTGAAGCTTTCTTT. This encodes CAISEVGGGTEAFF.

The chain employs TRBV20-1 and TRBJ1-1; TRBD1 agrees at 7 bases. After removal of 1 base from V and 1 base from J, the junction contained 3 bases not matched to a gene. Germline-derived CDR1 and CDR2 are DFQATT and SNEGSKA (reference sequence). There are 14 residues in the CDR3. DNA of the CDR3: TGCAGTGCTAGAGTGGGGACAGAGAACACTGAAGCTTTCTTT. This sequence encodes CSARVGTENTEAFF.

In this sample, this clonotype turned up a few times. The V and J genes are TRBV11-2 and TRBJ2-7; D gene unclear. The CDR3 sequence is 15 residues long. Per germline, CDR1 SGHAT and CDR2 FQNNGV. Trimming shortened V by 0 bases and J by 0 bases, and 9 bases separated the two germline ends. CDR3 coding DNA: TGTGCCAGCAGCTTAGATCCCAGGAGCTCCTACGAGCAGTACTTC. As protein: CASSLDPRSSYEQYF.